Below are 14 T cell receptor beta chains sequenced from a single sample in a study of T cell changes during pregnancy in multiple sclerosis. Clones were read by immunoSEQ multiplex PCR, and TCRdb kept only the in-frame ones, dropping some. Of approximately 69,000 clones detected, approximately 90% appear once; the ten largest clones hold over 2%. Sequences were derived from peripheral blood, sampled in the second trimester of pregnancy. These receptor sequences come from a female donor in good health, enrolled as a control in a pregnancy study.

This chain connects TRBV4-3 to TRBJ2-7; TRBD2 aligns across 14 bases. CDR1 and CDR2 (germline): LGHNA, YSLEER. Trimming removed 1 base from V and 9 bases from J; junction bases left unmatched: 2. The length of the CDR3 is 14 residues. The CDR3 loop is CASSQAGTSGGQYF. The CDR3 DNA is TGCGCCAGCAGCCAAGCCGGGACTAGCGGGGGGCAGTACTTC.

The V gene is TRBV30, the J gene TRBJ1-1; D unclear. Trimming removed 3 bases at V and 4 bases at J, with 12 bases between. Germline CDR1 GTSNPN, CDR2 SVGIG (reference sequence). This CDR3 comprises 13 residues. CDR3 protein: CAWSHSVVTEAFF. In nucleotides, the CDR3 is TGTGCCTGGAGCCACAGTGTAGTCACTGAAGCTTTCTTT.

The chain is built from TRBV9 and TRBJ1-4; 9 bases agree with TRBD1. There are 16 residues in the CDR3. V lost 3 bases and J lost 7; bases outside the gene matches: 10. CDR1 and CDR2 from the germline V gene are SGDLS and YYNGEE. The CDR3 nucleotides read TGTGCCAGCAGCGCGGCCCTTGGACAGGGGCTTGAAAAACTGTTTTTT. Protein sequence: CASSAALGQGLEKLFF.

The V and J genes are TRBV27 and TRBJ2-1; D may be TRBD2 (5 bases). CDR3 length equals 15 residues. CDR1 is MNHEY, CDR2 SMNVEV, per germline (reference sequence). Trimming removed 4 bases from V and 7 bases from J, with 17 bases in between. The CDR3 here is CASSSGYRGPNEQFF. The CDR3 DNA is TGTGCCAGCAGTTCGGGATACAGAGGTCCAAATGAGCAGTTCTTC.

V gene TRBV6-5 combines with J gene TRBJ2-1; D is possibly TRBD1 (6 bases). This CDR3 comprises 14 residues. The germline V gene has CDR1 MNHEY and CDR2 SVGAGI. Trimming took 7 bases from V and 6 from J, leaving 16 bases between them. The CDR3 DNA follows: TGTGCCAGCAAAGTCCTGGGGGCGCTCAATGAGCAGTTCTTC. Translated: CASKVLGALNEQFF.

J is TRBJ2-5 and V is TRBV18; D is possibly TRBD1 (5 bases). V was shortened by 0 bases and J by 5 bases, with 10 bases between the two germline ends. Germline loops: CDR1 KGHSH, CDR2 LQKENI. This CDR3 is built from 14 residues. The CDR3 DNA sequence: TGTGCCAGCTCACCACCGTCGAAGGGGGAGACCCAGTACTTC. Its translation: CASSPPSKGETQYF.

The chain combines TRBV4-2 with TRBJ1-1; the D is unclear. V shed 0 bases and J shed 1 base, with 9 bases lying between them. This CDR3 is 15 amino acids long. CDR1 is LGHNA and CDR2 is YNFKEQ in the germline V gene. CDR3 amino acids: CASSQDVAANTEAFF. In nucleotides, the CDR3 is TGTGCCAGCAGCCAAGACGTGGCGGCGAACACTGAAGCTTTCTTT.

The chain has TRBV7-2 and TRBJ1-1; 8 bases match TRBD1. CDR1 and CDR2 (germline): SGHTA, FQGNSA. V shed 3 bases and J 7 bases; nucleotides not matched to a gene: 4. The CDR3 loop spans 13 amino acids. CDR3 sequence reads: CASSLLGQGEAFF. The CDR3 nucleotides are TGTGCCAGCAGCTTGCTAGGACAGGGTGAAGCTTTCTTT.

The J gene is TRBJ1-1, the V gene TRBV7-9, with D possibly matching TRBD1 (5 bases). Between the trimmed V and J ends, which lost 4 bases and 1 base, there was a span of 10 bases. The CDR3 spans 14 residues. CDR1 and CDR2 (germline): SEHNR, FQNEAQ (reference sequence). The CDR3 DNA sequence: TGTGCCAGCAGCTATCGACAGAAGAACACTGAAGCTTTCTTT. Amino acid sequence: CASSYRQKNTEAFF.

CDR3: CASSPNTGGETQYF. The CDR3 nucleotides are TGTGCCAGCTCACCTAACACCGGGGGAGAGACCCAGTACTTC. The chain carries TRBV18 and TRBJ2-5; D perhaps matches TRBD2 (6 bases). This CDR3 spans 14 amino acids. Trimming left V 3 bases short and J 4 bases short, with 12 bases between. CDR1 KGHSH and CDR2 LQKENI come from the germline V gene.

This clone has a single count. This chain uses TRBV29-1 with TRBJ2-2; 7 bases align to TRBD2. Germline CDR1 reads SQVTM; CDR2 reads ANQGSEA. Unmatched junction bases numbered 7, after V lost 4 bases and J lost 2 bases. CDR3 size: 15 residues. CDR3 amino acids: CSVGRGSYNTGELFF. Written as DNA, the CDR3 is TGCAGCGTTGGGCGGGGGTCCTATAACACCGGGGAGCTGTTTTTT.

The V gene is TRBV5-1, the J gene TRBJ1-4; D is perhaps TRBD1 (6 bases). The V gene lost 0 bases and the J gene lost 5 bases, with 8 bases spanning the gap. Germline assignment: CDR1 SGHRS and CDR2 YFSETQ. The CDR3 contains 14 residues. In nucleotides, the CDR3 is TGCGCCAGCAGCTTGGGGCAGGGGAATGAAAAACTGTTTTTT. It encodes CASSLGQGNEKLFF.

The chain is built from TRBV6-6 and TRBJ2-2, with 11 bases lining up with TRBD1. V was pared by 7 bases and J by 6 bases, with 4 bases of the junction left unmatched. This CDR3 is 14 amino acids long. Germline assignment: CDR1 MNHNY and CDR2 SVGAGI (reference sequence). CDR3 residues: CASTGQGASGELFF. The CDR3, as DNA: TGTGCCAGCACCGGACAGGGGGCATCCGGGGAGCTGTTTTTT.

CDR3 bases: TGTGCCAGCAGCCAAGACGGGGACTATGGCTACACCTTC. This gives the protein CASSQDGDYGYTF. The chain employs TRBV4-2 and TRBJ1-2, with D uncertain. The V gene's germline CDR1 is LGHNA and CDR2 YNFKEQ. This CDR3 has 13 amino acids. The V and J ends lost 0 bases and 3 bases respectively, with 5 bases between them.